The T cell receptor (beta chain) described here comes from a study of T cells after yellow fever vaccination. Study results and caveats: Clones from primary vaccination mostly reappeared after the booster (about 97% CD4, about 85% CD8). Among all clonotypes, a small share was observed in both CD4 and CD8 compartments. Weaker in magnitude, the secondary response showed a faster peak on day 5 versus 15.

TCRdb re-called the 5' RACE reads through MiXCR, storing one row per CDR3 protein. The data hold under 700,000 distinct CDR3 sequences, with around 16% observed a single time. As regards this clonotype: Antigen: not known.

The sample consisted of PBMCs, taken around 5 days after the first yellow fever vaccination. The TCR was taken from a man aged 18 to 30 who received the YFV17D yellow fever vaccine.

The DNA for the CDR3 is TGTGCCAGCAACCGGGACAGGAACACCGGGGAGCTGTTTTTT. Translated, it gives CASNRDRNTGELFF. The chain joins TRBV6-2 or TRBV6-3 to TRBJ2-2, with TRBD1 matching 7 bases. This CDR3 spans 14 amino acids. In germline, CDR1 is MNHEY, CDR2 SVGEGT. V dropped 7 bases and J dropped 1; count of bases not matched to a gene: 3.